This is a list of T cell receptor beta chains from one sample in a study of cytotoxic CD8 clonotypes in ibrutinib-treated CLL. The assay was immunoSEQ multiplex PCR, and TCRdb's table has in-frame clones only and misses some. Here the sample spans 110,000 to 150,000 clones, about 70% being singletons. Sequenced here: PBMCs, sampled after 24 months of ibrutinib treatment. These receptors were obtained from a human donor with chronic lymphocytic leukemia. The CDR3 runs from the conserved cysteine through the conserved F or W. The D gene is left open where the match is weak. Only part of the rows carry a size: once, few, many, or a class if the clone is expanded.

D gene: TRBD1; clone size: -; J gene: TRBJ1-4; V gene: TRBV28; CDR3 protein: CASSLRTGGSEKLFF; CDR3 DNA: TGTGCCAGCAGTCTCCGGACAGGGGGGAGTGAAAAACTGTTTTTT
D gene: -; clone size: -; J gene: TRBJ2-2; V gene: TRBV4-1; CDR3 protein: CASSQEIGANTGELFF; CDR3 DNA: TGCGCCAGCAGCCAAGAAATCGGCGCGAACACCGGGGAGCTGTTTTTT
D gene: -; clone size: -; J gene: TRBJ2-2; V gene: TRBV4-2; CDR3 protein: CASSQDRATTGELFF; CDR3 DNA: TGTGCCAGCAGCCAAGATCGGGCCACGACCGGGGAGCTGTTTTTT
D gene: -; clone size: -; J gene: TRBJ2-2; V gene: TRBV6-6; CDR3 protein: CASSHHQTRNTGELFF; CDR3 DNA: TGTGCCAGCAGTCACCACCAAACGCGGAACACCGGGGAGCTGTTTTTT
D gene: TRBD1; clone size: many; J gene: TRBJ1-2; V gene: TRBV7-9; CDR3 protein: CASSTRDSRARGYTF; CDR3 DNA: TGTGCCAGCAGCACCCGGGACAGTAGGGCTAGGGGCTACACCTTC
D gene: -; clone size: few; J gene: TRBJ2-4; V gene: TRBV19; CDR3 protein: CASPRARLAKNIQYF; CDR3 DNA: TGTGCCAGTCCCCGGGCAAGACTAGCCAAAAACATTCAGTACTTC
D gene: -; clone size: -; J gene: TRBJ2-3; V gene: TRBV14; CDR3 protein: CASSQDRVGGTPEADTQYF; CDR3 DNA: TGTGCCAGCAGCCAAGATAGGGTTGGCGGCACGCCTGAGGCAGATACGCAGTATTTT
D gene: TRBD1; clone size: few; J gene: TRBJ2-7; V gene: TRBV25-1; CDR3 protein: CASSEGTGVPYEQYF; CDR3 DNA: TGTGCCAGCAGTGAAGGGACAGGGGTACCCTACGAGCAGTACTTC
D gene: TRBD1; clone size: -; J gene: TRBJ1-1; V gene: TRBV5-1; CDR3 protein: CASSWDRMNTEAFF; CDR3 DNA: TGCGCCAGCAGCTGGGACAGGATGAACACTGAAGCTTTCTTT
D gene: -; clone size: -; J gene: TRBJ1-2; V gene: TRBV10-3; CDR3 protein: CAIKKEGRIYGYTF; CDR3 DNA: TGTGCTATAAAAAAGGAGGGACGGATCTATGGCTACACCTTC
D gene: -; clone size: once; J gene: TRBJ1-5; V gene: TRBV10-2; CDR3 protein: CASSDGTHQPQHF; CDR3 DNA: TGCGCCAGCAGTGATGGGACACATCAGCCCCAGCATTTT
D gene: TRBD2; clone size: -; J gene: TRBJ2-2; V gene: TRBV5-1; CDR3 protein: CASSRLAGTNTGELFF; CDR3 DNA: TGCGCCAGCAGCCGCCTAGCGGGGACGAACACCGGGGAGCTGTTTTTT
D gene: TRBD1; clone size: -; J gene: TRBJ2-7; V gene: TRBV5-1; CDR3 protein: CASSAGTGAFYEQYF; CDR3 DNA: TGCGCCAGCAGCGCCGGGACAGGGGCCTTCTACGAGCAGTACTTC
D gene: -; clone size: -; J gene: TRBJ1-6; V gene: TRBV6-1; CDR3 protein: CASNRVVNSPLHF; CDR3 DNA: TGTGCCAGCAACCGGGTAGTCAATTCACCCCTCCACTTT
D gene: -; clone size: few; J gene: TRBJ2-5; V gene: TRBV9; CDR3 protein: CASSVGGQETQYF; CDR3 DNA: TGTGCCAGCAGCGTAGGGGGGCAAGAGACCCAGTACTTC
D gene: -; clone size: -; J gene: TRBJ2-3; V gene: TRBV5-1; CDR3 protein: CASSAGRDSGDTQYF; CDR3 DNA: TGCGCCAGCAGCGCCGGGCGGGATTCTGGGGATACGCAGTATTTT
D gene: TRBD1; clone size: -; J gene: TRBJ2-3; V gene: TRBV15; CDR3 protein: CATSRGLPGQGLSTDTQYF; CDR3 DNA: TGTGCCACCAGCAGAGGCCTCCCGGGACAGGGGCTATCCACAGATACGCAGTATTTT
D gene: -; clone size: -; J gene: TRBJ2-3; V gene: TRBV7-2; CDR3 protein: CASSLARGESTDTQYF; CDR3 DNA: TGTGCCAGCAGCTTAGCGCGCGGGGAAAGCACAGATACGCAGTATTTT
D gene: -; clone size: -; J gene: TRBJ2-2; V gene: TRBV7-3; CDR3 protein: CASSPDPTPGELFF; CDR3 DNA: TGTGCCAGCAGCCCGGACCCCACACCCGGGGAGCTGTTTTTT
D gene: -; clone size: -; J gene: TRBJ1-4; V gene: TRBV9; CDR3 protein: CASSTTATNEKLFF; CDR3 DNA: TGTGCCAGCAGCACTACAGCAACTAATGAAAAACTGTTTTTT
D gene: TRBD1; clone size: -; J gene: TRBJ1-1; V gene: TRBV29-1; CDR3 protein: CSVEGTGGATEAFF; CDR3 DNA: TGCAGCGTTGAGGGGACAGGGGGGGCCACTGAAGCTTTCTTT
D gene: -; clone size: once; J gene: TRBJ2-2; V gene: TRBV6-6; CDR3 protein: CASSYLGGLSTGELFF; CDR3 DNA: TGTGCCAGCAGTTACCTTGGGGGGTTGAGCACCGGGGAGCTGTTTTTT
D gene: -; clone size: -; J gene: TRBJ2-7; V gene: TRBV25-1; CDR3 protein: CASSEWGYEQYF; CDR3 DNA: TGTGCCAGCAGTGAATGGGGATACGAGCAGTACTTC
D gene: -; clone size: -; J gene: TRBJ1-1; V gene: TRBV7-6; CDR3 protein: CASNSGGNTEAFF; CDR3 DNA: TGTGCCAGCAACAGTGGGGGGAACACTGAAGCTTTCTTT
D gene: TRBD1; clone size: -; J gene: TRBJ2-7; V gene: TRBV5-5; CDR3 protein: CASSLGTGSSYEQYF; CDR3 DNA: TGTGCCAGCAGCTTGGGGACAGGGTCCAGCTACGAGCAGTACTTC
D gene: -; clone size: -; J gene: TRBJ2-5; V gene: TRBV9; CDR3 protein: CASSAQLGETQYF; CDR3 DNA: TGTGCCAGCAGCGCCCAACTTGGAGAGACCCAGTACTTC
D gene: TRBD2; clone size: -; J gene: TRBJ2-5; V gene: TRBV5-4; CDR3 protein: CASSLSLAGEETQYF; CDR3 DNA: TGTGCCAGCAGCCTGAGTCTAGCGGGAGAAGAGACCCAGTACTTC
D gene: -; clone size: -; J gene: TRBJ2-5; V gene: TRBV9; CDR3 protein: CASSVGGTDGETQYF; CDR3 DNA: TGTGCCAGCAGCGTAGGAGGGACCGACGGGGAGACCCAGTACTTC
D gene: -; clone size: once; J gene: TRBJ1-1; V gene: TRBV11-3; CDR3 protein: CASSLARENTEAFF; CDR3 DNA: TGTGCCAGCAGCTTAGCCAGAGAGAACACTGAAGCTTTCTTT
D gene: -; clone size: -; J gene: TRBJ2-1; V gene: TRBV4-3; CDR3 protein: CASSEVVSYNEQFF; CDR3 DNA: TGCGCCAGCAGCGAGGTAGTTTCCTACAATGAGCAGTTCTTC
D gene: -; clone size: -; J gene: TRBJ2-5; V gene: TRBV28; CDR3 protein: CASSLGDQETQYF; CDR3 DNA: TGTGCCAGCAGTTTGGGGGATCAAGAGACCCAGTACTTC
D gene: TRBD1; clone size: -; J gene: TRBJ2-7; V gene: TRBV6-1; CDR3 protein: CASSDQKGGPLHF; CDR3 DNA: TGTGCCAGCAGTGACCAAAAAGGGGGCCCTCTACACTTC
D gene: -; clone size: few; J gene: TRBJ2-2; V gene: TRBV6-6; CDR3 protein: CASSYPTETGELFF; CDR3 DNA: TGTGCCAGCAGTTACCCGACAGAAACCGGGGAGCTGTTTTTT
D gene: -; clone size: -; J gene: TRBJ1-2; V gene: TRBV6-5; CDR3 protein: CASSRPGRTPGYTF; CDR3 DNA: TGTGCCAGCAGCCGACCGGGGAGGACCCCTGGCTACACCTTC
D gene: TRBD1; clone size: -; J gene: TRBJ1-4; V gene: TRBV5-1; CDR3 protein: CASSPRTGSFVGMFF; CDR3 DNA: TGCGCCAGCAGCCCCCGGACAGGGAGCTTTGTCGGGATGTTTTTT
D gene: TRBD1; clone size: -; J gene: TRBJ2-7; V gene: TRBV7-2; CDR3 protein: CASSATGGYEQYF; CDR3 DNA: TGTGCCAGCAGCGCCACAGGGGGCTACGAGCAGTACTTC
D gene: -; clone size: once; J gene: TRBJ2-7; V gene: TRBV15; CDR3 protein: CATSRVAQAPGEQYF; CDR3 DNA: TGTGCCACCAGCAGAGTCGCGCAGGCCCCGGGCGAGCAGTACTTC
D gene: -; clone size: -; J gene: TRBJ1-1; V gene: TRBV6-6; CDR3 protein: CASSYAGLGTEAFF; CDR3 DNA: TGTGCCAGCAGTTACGCCGGGCTGGGGACTGAAGCTTTCTTT
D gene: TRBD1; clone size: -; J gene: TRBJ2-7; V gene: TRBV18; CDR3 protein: CASSPRGTDPYEQYF; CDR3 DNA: TGTGCCAGCTCACCACGGGGGACAGACCCCTACGAGCAGTACTTC
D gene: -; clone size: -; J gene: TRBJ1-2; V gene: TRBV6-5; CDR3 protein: CASSSGGFNYGYTF; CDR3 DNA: TGTGCCAGCAGTTCGGGGGGGTTTAACTATGGCTACACCTTC
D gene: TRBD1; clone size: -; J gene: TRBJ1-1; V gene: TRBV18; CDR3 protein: CASSADRGETVAFF; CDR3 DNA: TGTGCCAGCTCAGCTGACAGGGGCGAAACGGTGGCTTTCTTT
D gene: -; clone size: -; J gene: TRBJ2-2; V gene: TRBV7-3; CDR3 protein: CASSLPSGVPLAGELFF; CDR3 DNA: TGTGCCAGCAGCTTACCCTCAGGGGTCCCCTTGGCCGGGGAGCTGTTTTTT
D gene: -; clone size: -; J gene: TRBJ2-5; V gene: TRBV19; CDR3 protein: CASNPTGQETQYF; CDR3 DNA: TGTGCCAGTAACCCGACCGGACAAGAGACCCAGTACTTC
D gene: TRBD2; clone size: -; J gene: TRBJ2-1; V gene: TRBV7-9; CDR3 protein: CASSRRGGRDEQFF; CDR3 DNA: TGTGCCAGCAGTCGGCGGGGGGGCCGAGATGAGCAGTTCTTC